Shown below are 6 T cell receptor beta chains from a single sample sequenced in a study of blood T cell repertoires in COVID-19. TCRdb's copy holds only in-frame clones and misses some; the assay was immunoSEQ multiplex PCR. The sample consists of 150,000 to 200,000 clones, less than 90% of them appearing once. The sequencing sample was made of peripheral blood. These receptor sequences come from a woman in her thirties or forties with acute or convalescent COVID-19.

The V and J genes are TRBV5-6 and TRBJ1-1, with 10 bases identical to TRBD1. V gave up 2 bases and J gave up 3 bases; unmatched junction bases: 1. CDR1 is SGHDT, CDR2 YYEEEE, per germline. The CDR3 runs 14 residues. CDR3 nucleotides: TGTGCCAGCAGCTTTGGACAGGGGGACACTGAAGCTTTCTTT. Translation gives CASSFGQGDTEAFF.

This clone was seen a few times. The chain uses TRBV3-1 (or the pseudogene TRBV3-2) and TRBJ2-1; D call uncertain. The V gene lost 1 base and the J gene lost 9 bases, with 7 bases spanning the gap. Per germline, CDR1 LGHDT and CDR2 YNNKEL (reference sequence). This CDR3 is built from 12 residues. The CDR3 spells CASSQGLFEQFF. The DNA for the CDR3 is TGTGCCAGCAGCCAAGGGCTTTTTGAGCAGTTCTTC.

The chain carries TRBV28 and TRBJ2-7; no definite D call. V was shortened by 8 bases and J by 2 bases, with 10 bases between the two germline ends. Germline values: CDR1 MDHEN, CDR2 SYDVKM. This CDR3 spans 12 amino acids. CDR3 sequence reads: CASGILPYEQYF. The DNA of the CDR3 is TGTGCCAGCGGTATCCTACCCTACGAGCAGTACTTC.

This clone was counted a few times. This chain joins TRBV7-2 and TRBJ1-3, with 7 bases matching TRBD1. The CDR3 consists of 15 residues. Germline V CDR1 and CDR2: SGHTA, FQGNSA. Trimming at V came to 5 bases and at J to 4 bases, leaving 8 bases not matched to a gene. The CDR3 bases are TGTGCCAGCAGCGGACTCGGCAGGGGGGGAAACACCATATATTTT. It codes for CASSGLGRGGNTIYF. Full variable domain (rest looked up from reference TRBV7-2 and TRBJ1-3): GAGVSQSPSNKVTEKGKDVELRCDPISGHTALYWYRQSLGQGLEFLIYFQGNSAPDKSGLPSDRFSAERTGGSVSTLTIQRTQQEDSAVYLCASSGLGRGGNTIYFGEGSWLTVV.

The rearrangement uses TRBV6-5 and TRBJ2-1; no clear D gene. This CDR3 contains 14 residues. Trimming pared 7 bases from V and 11 bases from J, leaving 21 bases between. CDR1 and CDR2 (germline): MNHEY, SVGAGI. CDR3 nucleotides: TGTGCCAGCACCCTATCCAATACCCAAGAAAAGCAGTTCTTC. The encoded protein is CASTLSNTQEKQFF.

This clone showed up just a few times. The V gene is TRBV5-4, the J gene TRBJ1-6, with 7 bases fitting TRBD1. The CDR3 runs 14 residues. Trimming removed 2 bases from V and 9 bases from J; junction bases left unmatched: 5. The germline V gene encodes CDR1 SGHNT and CDR2 YYREEE (reference sequence). CDR3 sequence: CASSLQGKGSPLHF. CDR3 bases: TGTGCCAGCAGCTTACAGGGGAAAGGTTCACCCCTCCACTTT. Drawing the rest from reference TRBV5-4 and TRBJ1-6, the complete variable domain is ETGVTQSPTHLIKTRGQQVTLRCSSQSGHNTVSWYQQALGQGPQFIFQYYREEENGRGNFPPRFSGLQFPNYSSELNVNALELDDSALYLCASSLQGKGSPLHFGNGTRLTVT.